This entry lists 9 T cell receptor beta chains sequenced from one sample in a study of a mutant IDH1 vaccine in newly diagnosed glioma. Data came from immunoSEQ multiplex PCR; TCRdb stores just in-frame clones and leaves some out. Of fewer than 65,000 clones in the sample, 80% were seen once. Their specific antigens are unknown. Specified time point: week 11, during vaccination. Every single dose of the vaccine, 300 ug of mutant IDH1 20-mer peptide, came with topical imiquimod. Sample: PBMCs, taken from a glioma patient whose treatment included an IDH1 peptide vaccine. These receptors were obtained from a man aged 45 to 65 with glioma.

This chain uses TRBV27 with TRBJ1-1; D gene uncertain. Germline V gene data show CDR1 as MNHEY and CDR2 as SMNVEV (reference sequence). Trimming removed 5 bases at V and 8 bases at J, with 21 bases between. This CDR3 has 15 amino acids. As DNA, the CDR3 is TGTGCCAGCAGTCCGGCAAGCCACTTTGCTGGGGAAGCTTTCTTT. Translated, it gives CASSPASHFAGEAFF.

The rearrangement links TRBV9 to TRBJ2-7; D possibly corresponds to TRBD1 (5 bases). The germline gives CDR1 SGDLS, CDR2 YYNGEE. This CDR3 has 14 amino acids. Trimming shortened V by 7 bases and J by 2 bases, and 16 bases separated the two germline ends. CDR3 sequence reads: CASALSDNTYEQYF. The CDR3 coding sequence is TGTGCCAGCGCTCTCTCGGACAACACCTACGAGCAGTACTTC.

The V call is TRBV7-2, the J call TRBJ2-3; possibly TRBD1 for D (5 bases). CDR3 length: 12 residues. The V end lost 1 base, the J end lost 6 bases, and 5 bases lay between the germline ends. Germline CDR1 is SGHTA and CDR2 is FQGNSA. In DNA form, the CDR3 reads TGTGCCAGCAGCTTAGAGGGGGATACGCAGTATTTT. This sequence encodes CASSLEGDTQYF. Full variable domain (outside the CDR3, taken from reference TRBV7-2 and TRBJ2-3): GAGVSQSPSNKVTEKGKDVELRCDPISGHTALYWYRQSLGQGLEFLIYFQGNSAPDKSGLPSDRFSAERTGGSVSTLTIQRTQQEDSAVYLCASSLEGDTQYFGPGTRLTVL.

The chain combines TRBV11-2 with TRBJ2-7; 13 bases agree with TRBD2. CDR1 is SGHAT and CDR2 is FQNNGV in the germline V gene. Trimming cost V 6 bases and J 4 bases; bases outside gene matches: 9. The CDR3 has 16 residues. The CDR3 reads CASSPGLAGVLYEQYF. DNA for the CDR3: TGTGCCAGCAGTCCCGGACTAGCGGGAGTTCTATACGAGCAGTACTTC.

V usage is TRBV6-5 and J usage is TRBJ1-2, with 7 nucleotides matching TRBD1. The CDR3 covers 14 residues. Trimming took 2 bases from V and 4 from J; bases not matched to a gene: 4. CDR1 and CDR2 from the germline V gene are MNHEY and SVGAGI. This CDR3 is CASSYGAGGYGYTF. The CDR3 region has the DNA TGTGCCAGCAGTTACGGGGCAGGGGGCTATGGCTACACCTTC.

The gene calls are TRBV5-1 and TRBJ2-7; D ambiguous. Trimming stripped 4 bases from V and 0 bases from J, with 14 bases between. Germline-derived CDR1 and CDR2 are SGHRS and YFSETQ. The CDR3 is 15 residues long. The CDR3: CASSPDPGPSYEQYF. For the CDR3, the DNA is TGCGCCAGCAGCCCCGATCCGGGCCCCTCCTACGAGCAGTACTTC.

This clone was detected only a few times. The V call is TRBV30, the J call TRBJ1-1, with D uncertain. With 5 bases removed from V and 9 bases from J, the gap between germline ends came to 19 bases. The CDR3 extends over 13 amino acids. CDR1 and CDR2 from the germline V gene are GTSNPN and SVGIG (reference sequence). CDR3 sequence: CAWGKVPGFQAFF. CDR3 sequence (DNA): TGTGCCTGGGGGAAAGTCCCGGGTTTCCAAGCTTTCTTT.

The chain carries TRBV10-3 and TRBJ1-4; the D gene is possibly TRBD1 (6 bases). Trimming removed 2 bases at V and 8 bases at J, with 18 bases between. CDR1 is ENHRY, CDR2 SYGVKD, per germline. The CDR3 covers 16 residues. CDR3 sequence: CAISEPVGGGLEKLFF. In DNA, the CDR3 is TGTGCCATCAGTGAGCCCGTCGGGGGGGGGCTAGAAAAACTGTTTTTT.

The chain couples TRBV6-4 to TRBJ1-1; no firm D call. The V end was cut by 7 bases, the J end by 5 bases, with 14 bases between. CDR3 length: 13 residues. The V gene's germline CDR1 is MRHNA and CDR2 SNTAGT. As DNA, the CDR3 is TGTGCCAGCACAGAATCAGTAGGAACTGAAGCTTTCTTT. Encoded protein: CASTESVGTEAFF.